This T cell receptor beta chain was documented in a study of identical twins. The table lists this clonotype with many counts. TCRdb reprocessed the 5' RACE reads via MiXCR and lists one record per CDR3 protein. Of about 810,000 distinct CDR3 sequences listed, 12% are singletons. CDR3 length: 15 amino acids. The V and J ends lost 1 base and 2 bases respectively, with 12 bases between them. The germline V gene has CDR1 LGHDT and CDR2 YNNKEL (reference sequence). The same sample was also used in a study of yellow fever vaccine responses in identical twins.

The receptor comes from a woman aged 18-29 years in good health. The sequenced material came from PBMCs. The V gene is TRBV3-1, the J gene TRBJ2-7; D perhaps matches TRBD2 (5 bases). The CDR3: CASSQVSGSPYEQYF. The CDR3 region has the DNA TGTGCCAGCAGCCAAGTTTCGGGAAGTCCCTACGAGCAGTACTTC.